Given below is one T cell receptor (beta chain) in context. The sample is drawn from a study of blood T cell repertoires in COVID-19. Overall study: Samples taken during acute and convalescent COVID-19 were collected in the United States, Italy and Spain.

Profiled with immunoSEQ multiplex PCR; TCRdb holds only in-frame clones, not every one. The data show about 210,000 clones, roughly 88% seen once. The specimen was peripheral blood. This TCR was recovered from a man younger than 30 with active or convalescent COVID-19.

The CDR3 protein is CASSKAQKHADIQYF. CDR3 DNA sequence: TGTGCCAGCAGCAAAGCGCAGAAACACGCAGACATTCAGTACTTC. The chain uses TRBV21-1 and TRBJ2-4; the table names TRBD1, a call not compared with the DNA. TRBV21-1 is a pseudogene. The CDR3 totals 15 residues.